A selection of T cell receptor beta chains follows, all from one sample in a study of human T cells and chemical hapten exposure. Each CDR3 protein gets one entry after TCRdb re-called the 5' RACE reads with MiXCR. The sample has 130,000 or so distinct CDR3 sequences, around 4% seen once. The receptors here all came from a female donor in good health. Both conserved end residues are part of each CDR3. The D gene is left open where the match is weak. Size is stated for part of the rows, as once, few or many counts, or as a class when the clone is expanded.

>TRBJ2-5|TRBV5-5|many|.
CASGTTGRGETQYF
TGTGCCAGCGGAACGACAGGGAGGGGAGAGACCCAGTACTTC
>TRBJ2-3|TRBV25-1|many|.
CATVKGQRTDTQYF
TGTGCCACCGTGAAAGGACAGCGCACAGATACGCAGTATTTT
>TRBJ2-7|TRBV7-2|few|TRBD1
CASSSRTGSVEQYF
TGTGCCAGCAGCTCACGGACAGGATCAGTCGAGCAGTACTTC
>TRBJ2-3|TRBV5-1|.|.
CASSWAEDTQYF
TGCGCCAGCAGCTGGGCCGAAGATACGCAGTATTTT
>TRBJ1-2|TRBV6-2/TRBV6-3|many|.
CASRPQGMDGYTF
TGTGCCAGCAGGCCCCAGGGAATGGATGGCTACACCTTC
>TRBJ2-7|TRBV28|many|.
CASSTDSYEQYF
TGTGCCAGCAGTACAGACAGCTACGAGCAGTACTTC
>TRBJ2-7|TRBV18|many|.
CASSLDRAGVQYF
TGTGCCAGCTCCCTGGACAGGGCGGGAGTGCAGTACTTC
>TRBJ2-7|TRBV20-1|many|TRBD2
CSAMRGDEQYF
TGCAGTGCTATGCGGGGGGACGAGCAGTACTTC
>TRBJ1-4|TRBV12-3/TRBV12-4|many|.
CASSPQKGGLTNEKLFF
TGTGCCAGCAGCCCCCAAAAGGGTGGGCTAACTAATGAAAAACTGTTTTTT
>TRBJ2-3|TRBV5-5|many|TRBD2
CASSPPRLAPDTQYF
TGTGCCAGCAGCCCCCCGAGACTAGCCCCAGATACGCAGTATTTT
>TRBJ2-3|TRBV20-1|many|.
CSAKWTTNTDTQYF
TGCAGTGCTAAATGGACTACTAACACAGATACGCAGTATTTT
>TRBJ2-3|TRBV14|.|.
CASSQATFYTTDTQYF
TGTGCCAGCAGCCAAGCGACTTTTTACACCACAGATACGCAGTATTTT
>TRBJ2-1|TRBV29-1|many|.
CSVAGRSSYNEQFF
TGCAGCGTTGCCGGGAGAAGCTCCTACAATGAGCAGTTCTTC
>TRBJ2-7|TRBV11-2|many|.
CASSPGRGLHEQYF
TGTGCCAGCAGCCCGGGACGGGGTTTACACGAGCAGTACTTC
>TRBJ2-1|TRBV28|many|.
CASSFRTALTYNEQFF
TGTGCCAGCAGTTTCCGGACAGCGCTCACCTACAATGAGCAGTTCTTC
>TRBJ2-7|TRBV7-2|many|.
CASQRRSSYEQYF
TGTGCCAGCCAGAGACGAAGCTCCTACGAGCAGTACTTC